Sequencing of this T cell receptor beta chain was carried out in a study of blood T cell repertoires in COVID-19. For the study at large: Material from acute and convalescent COVID-19 was sourced from the United States, Italy and Spain. PBMCs, B-cell-depleted T cells, or T cells were the source of the cDNA or gDNA that made up the material.

The V segment lost 7 bases and the J segment 6 bases; nucleotides outside the gene matches: 13. This CDR3 has 17 amino acids. Germline V gene lookup returns CDR1 MGHRA and CDR2 YSYEKL. Authors' methods: Nucleated cell number was recorded as an estimate derived from reference gene primer amplification. TCRdb's copy holds only in-frame clones and misses some; the assay was immunoSEQ multiplex PCR. V and J calls and clone size are copied from that table; D and trimming were computed from the DNA. The table has tens of thousands of clones, about 87% seen once. The chain recombines TRBV4-1 with TRBJ2-1; 12 bases line up with TRBD2. Input material: peripheral blood. This clonotype was sampled from a human donor in a cohort sampled during active COVID-19. The CDR3 DNA is TGCGCCAGCACACTCACGGGGGGGACTAGCGGGTTCAATGAGCAGTTCTTC. Amino acid sequence: CASTLTGGTSGFNEQFF.